Below are 9 T cell receptor beta chains sequenced from a single sample in a study of glioma-infiltrating T cells after dendritic cell vaccination. Sequencing was performed with immunoSEQ multiplex PCR; in TCRdb, only in-frame clones are kept and a portion is missing. The sample lists 80,000 to 100,000 clones; 70% to 80% were seen once. Here the sequenced sample was blood, taken before dendritic cell vaccination. Every receptor here comes from a human donor with glioblastoma.

This rearrangement joins TRBV6-5 to TRBJ2-1; 8 nucleotides match TRBD2. Germline-derived CDR1 and CDR2 are MNHEY and SVGAGI. Unmatched junction bases numbered 7, after V lost 0 bases and J lost 6 bases. This CDR3 comprises 16 residues. The chain's CDR3 is CASSYSQREIPNEQFF. The CDR3 coding sequence is TGTGCCAGCAGTTACTCGCAGCGGGAGATACCCAATGAGCAGTTCTTC.

The chain joins TRBV23-1 to TRBJ1-5; no reliable D call. TRBV23-1 carries the ORF label, with uncertain function. The length of the CDR3 is 18 residues. V dropped 3 bases and J dropped 7 bases, with 25 bases sitting between them. The chain's CDR3 is CASSHGRCLMVVSQPQHF. DNA for the CDR3: TGCGCCAGCAGTCATGGCAGGTGTCTGATGGTTGTCAGCCAGCCCCAGCATTTT.

This clone appeared a few times. The gene calls are TRBV2 and TRBJ2-7, with 9 bases aligning to TRBD1. The CDR3 length is 14 residues. The V and J ends lost 7 bases and 4 bases, in that order; junction bases with no gene match: 8. Germline assignment: CDR1 SNHLY and CDR2 FYNNEI. CDR3 sequence reads: CASNGGTGSYEQYF. The CDR3 coding sequence is TGTGCCAGCAACGGGGGGACAGGGTCGTACGAGCAGTACTTC.

Points on this clone: One end of the junction varies from germline; a read error may be responsible. The chain carries TRBV7-7 and TRBJ2-1; D gene ambiguous. CDR1 and CDR2 from the germline V gene are SSHAT and FNYEAQ (reference sequence). The CDR3 is 13 residues long. The CDR3 sequence: CASSLGAYNEQFF. As DNA, the CDR3 is TGTGCTAGCAGCCTAGGCGCCTACAATGAGCAGTTCTTC.

V is TRBV18 and J is TRBJ1-1, with 10 bases that match TRBD1. In germline, CDR1 is KGHSH, CDR2 LQKENI. The J segment lost 7 bases and the V segment lost 3 bases, leaving 5 bases of the junction unmatched. The CDR3 length is 14 residues. DNA for the CDR3: TGTGCCAGCTCACCGGGACAGGGGCACGGTGAAGCTTTCTTT. Amino acid sequence: CASSPGQGHGEAFF.

The CDR3 here is CASSKQTGLNTEAFF. The CDR3 nucleotides are TGTGCCAGCAGCAAGCAGACAGGGTTGAACACTGAAGCTTTCTTT. The chain employs TRBV5-4 and TRBJ1-1, with 7 bases lining up with TRBD1. The trim removed 4 bases at V and 0 bases at J, leaving 6 bases unmatched. The length of the CDR3 is 15 residues. The V gene's germline CDR1 is SGHNT and CDR2 YYREEE (reference sequence).

This clone was picked up one time. The V gene is TRBV9, the J gene TRBJ2-1; D not certain. Germline CDR1 is SGDLS and CDR2 is YYNGEE. The CDR3 covers 13 residues. Trimming took 3 bases from V and 5 from J, leaving 9 bases between them. The CDR3 reads CASSDIQDNEQFF. The CDR3 DNA reads as TGTGCCAGCAGCGATATCCAGGACAATGAGCAGTTCTTC. The full variable domain, rest sourced from reference TRBV9 and TRBJ2-1, is DSGVTQTPKHLITATGQRVTLRCSPRSGDLSVYWYQQSLDQGLQFLIQYYNGEERAKGNILERFSAQQFPDLHSELNLSSLELGDSALYFCASSDIQDNEQFFGPGTRLTVL.

This sequence joins TRBV28 and TRBJ2-5; TRBD2 agrees at 7 bases. V shed 5 bases and J 5 bases; nucleotides not matched to a gene: 17. CDR1 MDHEN and CDR2 SYDVKM come from the germline V gene. The CDR3 spans 17 residues. The CDR3 spells CASSQRDLRGLRETQYF. The CDR3 DNA reads TGTGCCAGCAGTCAACGGGACCTGCGGGGGTTGCGTGAGACCCAGTACTTC.

The chain is built from TRBV5-3 and TRBJ2-3; TRBD1 matches 9 bases. TRBV5-3 is marked as an open reading frame, function uncertain. The CDR3 totals 16 residues. Trimming cost V 6 bases and J 2 bases; bases outside gene matches: 10. CDR3 protein: CARNWGRDRDTDTQYF. CDR3 bases: TGTGCCAGAAATTGGGGCCGGGACAGGGACACAGATACGCAGTATTTT.